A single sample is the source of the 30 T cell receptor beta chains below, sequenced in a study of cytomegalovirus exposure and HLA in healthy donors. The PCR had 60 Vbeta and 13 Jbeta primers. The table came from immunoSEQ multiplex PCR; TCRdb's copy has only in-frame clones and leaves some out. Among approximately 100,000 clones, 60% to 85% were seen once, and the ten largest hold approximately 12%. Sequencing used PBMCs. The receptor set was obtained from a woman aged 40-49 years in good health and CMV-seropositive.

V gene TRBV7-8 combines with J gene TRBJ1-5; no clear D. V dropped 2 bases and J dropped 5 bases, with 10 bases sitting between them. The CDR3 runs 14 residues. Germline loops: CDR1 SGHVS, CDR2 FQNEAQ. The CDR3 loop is CASSLPGRDQPQHF. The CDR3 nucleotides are TGTGCCAGCAGCTTACCTGGGCGGGATCAGCCCCAGCATTTT.

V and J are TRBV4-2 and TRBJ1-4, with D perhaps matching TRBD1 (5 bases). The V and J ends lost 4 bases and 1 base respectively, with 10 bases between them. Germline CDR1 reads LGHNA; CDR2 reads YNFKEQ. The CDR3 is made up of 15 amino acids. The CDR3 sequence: CASSPLRGTNEKLFF. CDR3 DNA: TGTGCCAGCAGCCCCCTAAGGGGAACTAATGAAAAACTGTTTTTT.

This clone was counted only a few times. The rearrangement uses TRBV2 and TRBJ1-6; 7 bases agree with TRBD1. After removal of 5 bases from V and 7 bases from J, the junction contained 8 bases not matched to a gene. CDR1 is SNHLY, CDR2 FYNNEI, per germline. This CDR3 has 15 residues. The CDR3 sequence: CASSPRTGQNSPLHF. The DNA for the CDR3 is TGTGCCAGCAGTCCCCGGACAGGTCAGAATTCACCCCTCCACTTT.

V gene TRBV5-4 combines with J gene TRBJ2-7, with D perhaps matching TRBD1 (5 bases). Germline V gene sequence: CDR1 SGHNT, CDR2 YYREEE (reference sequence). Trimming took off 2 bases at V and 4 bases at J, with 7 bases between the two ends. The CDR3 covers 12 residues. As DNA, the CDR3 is TGTGCCAGCAGCTTTCAGGGATACGAGCAGTACTTC. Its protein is CASSFQGYEQYF. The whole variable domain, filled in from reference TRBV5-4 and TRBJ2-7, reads ETGVTQSPTHLIKTRGQQVTLRCSSQSGHNTVSWYQQALGQGPQFIFQYYREEENGRGNFPPRFSGLQFPNYSSELNVNALELDDSALYLCASSFQGYEQYFGPGTRLTVT.

Here the CDR3 reads CASSLTVETQYF. CDR3 sequence (DNA): TGTGCCAGCAGCTTGACTGTGGAGACCCAGTACTTC. The chain uses TRBV5-5 and TRBJ2-5; unclear D gene. The CDR3 sequence is 12 residues long. The ends were cut back, 1 base at V and 5 bases at J, with 6 bases in the middle. Germline CDR1 is SGHKS and CDR2 is YYEKEE (reference sequence).

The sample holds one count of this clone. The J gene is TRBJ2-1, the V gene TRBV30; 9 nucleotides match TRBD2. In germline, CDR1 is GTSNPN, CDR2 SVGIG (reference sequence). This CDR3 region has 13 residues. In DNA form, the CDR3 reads TGTTTGGCGGGGGGGCTGGGGTACAATGAGCAGTTCTTC. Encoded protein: CLAGGLGYNEQFF.

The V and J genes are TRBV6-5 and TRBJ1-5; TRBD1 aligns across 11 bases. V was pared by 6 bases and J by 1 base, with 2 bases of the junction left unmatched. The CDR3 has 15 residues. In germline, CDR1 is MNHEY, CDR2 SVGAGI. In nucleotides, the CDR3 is TGTGCCAGCAGCCGGGACAGGGGGAGCAATCAGCCCCAGCATTTT. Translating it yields CASSRDRGSNQPQHF.

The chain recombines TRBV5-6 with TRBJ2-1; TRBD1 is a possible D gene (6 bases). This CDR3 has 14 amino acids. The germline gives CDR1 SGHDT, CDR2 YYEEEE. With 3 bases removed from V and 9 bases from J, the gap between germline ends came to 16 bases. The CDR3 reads CASSSSTGDIEQFF. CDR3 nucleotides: TGTGCCAGCAGCTCGTCGACAGGAGATATTGAGCAGTTCTTC.

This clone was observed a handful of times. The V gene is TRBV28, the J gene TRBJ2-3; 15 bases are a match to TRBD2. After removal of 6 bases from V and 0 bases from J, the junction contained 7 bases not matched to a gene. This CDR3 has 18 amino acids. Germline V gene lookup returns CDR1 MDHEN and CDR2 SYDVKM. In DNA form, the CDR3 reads TGTGCCAGCAGCTACGGACTAGCGGGGGGGCCGAGCACAGATACGCAGTATTTT. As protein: CASSYGLAGGPSTDTQYF.

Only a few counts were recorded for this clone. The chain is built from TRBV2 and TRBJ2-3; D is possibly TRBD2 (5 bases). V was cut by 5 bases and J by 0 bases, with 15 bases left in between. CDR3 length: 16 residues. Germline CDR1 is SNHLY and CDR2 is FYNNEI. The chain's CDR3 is CASSPVSGTSTDTQYF. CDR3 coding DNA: TGTGCCAGCAGTCCGGTCAGCGGAACTAGCACAGATACGCAGTATTTT.

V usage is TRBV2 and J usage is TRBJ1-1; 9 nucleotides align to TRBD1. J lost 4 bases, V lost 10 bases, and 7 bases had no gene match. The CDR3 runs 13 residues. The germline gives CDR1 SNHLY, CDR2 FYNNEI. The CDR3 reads CATRTGVGTEAFF. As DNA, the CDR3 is TGTGCCACAAGGACAGGGGTCGGCACTGAAGCTTTCTTT.

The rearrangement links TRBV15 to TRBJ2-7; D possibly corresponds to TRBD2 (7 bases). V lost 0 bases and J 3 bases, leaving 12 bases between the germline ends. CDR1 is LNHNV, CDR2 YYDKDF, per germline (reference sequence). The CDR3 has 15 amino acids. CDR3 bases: TGTGCCACCAGCAGAGAGGGGGGGCAGGTCTACGAGCAGTACTTC. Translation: CATSREGGQVYEQYF.

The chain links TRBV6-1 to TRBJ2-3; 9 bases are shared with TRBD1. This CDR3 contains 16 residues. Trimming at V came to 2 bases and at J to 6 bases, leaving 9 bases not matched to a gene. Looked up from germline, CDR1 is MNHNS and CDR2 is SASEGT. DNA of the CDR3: TGTGCCAGCAGTGAACTACCCACAGGGGGCAGGGATACGCAGTATTTT. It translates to CASSELPTGGRDTQYF.

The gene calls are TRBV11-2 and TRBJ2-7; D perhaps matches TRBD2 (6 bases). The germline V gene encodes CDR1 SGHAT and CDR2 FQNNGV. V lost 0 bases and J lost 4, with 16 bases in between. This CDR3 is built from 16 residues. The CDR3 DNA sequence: TGTGCCAGCAGCTTAGACCGGGACTTCCTAGGGTACGAGCAGTACTTC. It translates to CASSLDRDFLGYEQYF.

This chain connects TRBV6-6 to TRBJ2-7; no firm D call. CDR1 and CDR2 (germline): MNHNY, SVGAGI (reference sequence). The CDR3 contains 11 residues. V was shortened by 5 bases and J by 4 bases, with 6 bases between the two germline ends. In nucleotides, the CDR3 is TGTGCCAGCAGTCCCGAGTACGAGCAGTACTTC. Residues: CASSPEYEQYF.

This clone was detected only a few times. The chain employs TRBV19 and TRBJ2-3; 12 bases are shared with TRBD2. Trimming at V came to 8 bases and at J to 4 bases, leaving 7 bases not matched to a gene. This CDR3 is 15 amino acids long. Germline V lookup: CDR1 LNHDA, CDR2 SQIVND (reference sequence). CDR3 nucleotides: TGTGCCAGTCGCGAGACTAGCGGGGGCGCAGATACGCAGTATTTT. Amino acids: CASRETSGGADTQYF.

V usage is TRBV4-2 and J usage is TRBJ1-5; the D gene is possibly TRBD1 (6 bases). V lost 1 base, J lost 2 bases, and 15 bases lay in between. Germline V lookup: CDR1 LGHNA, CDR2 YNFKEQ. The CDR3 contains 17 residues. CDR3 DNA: TGTGCCAGCAGCCAAGTCTACAGTAGGACAGGCAATCAGCCCCAGCATTTT. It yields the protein CASSQVYSRTGNQPQHF.

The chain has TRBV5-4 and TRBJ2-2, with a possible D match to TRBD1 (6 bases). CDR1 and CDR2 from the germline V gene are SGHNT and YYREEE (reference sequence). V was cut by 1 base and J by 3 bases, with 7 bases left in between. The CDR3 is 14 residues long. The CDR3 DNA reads TGTGCCAGCAGCTTGCAGGGGCACACCGGGGAGCTGTTTTTT. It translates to CASSLQGHTGELFF.

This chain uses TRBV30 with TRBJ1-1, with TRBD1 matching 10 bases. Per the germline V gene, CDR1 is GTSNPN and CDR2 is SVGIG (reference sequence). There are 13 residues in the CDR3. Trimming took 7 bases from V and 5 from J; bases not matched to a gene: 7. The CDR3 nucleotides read TGTGCCTCTACGGGACAGGGGTTTACTGAAGCTTTCTTT. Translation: CASTGQGFTEAFF.

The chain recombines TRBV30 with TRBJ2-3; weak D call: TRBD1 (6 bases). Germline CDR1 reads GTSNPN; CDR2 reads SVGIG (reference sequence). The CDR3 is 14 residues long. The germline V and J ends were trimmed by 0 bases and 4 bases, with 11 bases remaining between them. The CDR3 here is CAWSVGGRADTQYF. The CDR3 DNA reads TGTGCCTGGAGTGTAGGGGGTCGGGCAGATACGCAGTATTTT.

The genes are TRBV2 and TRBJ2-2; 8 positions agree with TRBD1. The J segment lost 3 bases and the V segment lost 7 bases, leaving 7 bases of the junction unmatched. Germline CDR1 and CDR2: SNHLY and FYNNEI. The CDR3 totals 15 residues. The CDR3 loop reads CASNRQGPYTGELFF. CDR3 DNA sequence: TGTGCCAGCAATCGACAGGGGCCTTACACCGGGGAGCTGTTTTTT.

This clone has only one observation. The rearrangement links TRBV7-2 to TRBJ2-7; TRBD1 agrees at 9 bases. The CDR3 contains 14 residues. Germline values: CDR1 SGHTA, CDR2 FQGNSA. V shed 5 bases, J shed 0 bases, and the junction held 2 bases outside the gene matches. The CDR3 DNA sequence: TGTGCCAGCAGCCCGACAGGGGGCTCCTACGAGCAGTACTTC. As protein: CASSPTGGSYEQYF.

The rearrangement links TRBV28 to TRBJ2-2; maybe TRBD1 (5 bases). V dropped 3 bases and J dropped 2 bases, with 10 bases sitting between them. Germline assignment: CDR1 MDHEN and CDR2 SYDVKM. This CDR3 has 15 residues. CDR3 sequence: CASSFQGTNTGELFF. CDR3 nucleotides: TGTGCCAGCAGTTTTCAGGGAACCAACACCGGGGAGCTGTTTTTT. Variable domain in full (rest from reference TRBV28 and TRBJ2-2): DVKVTQSSRYLVKRTGEKVFLECVQDMDHENMFWYRQDPGLGLRLIYFSYDVKMKEKGDIPEGYSVSREKKERFSLILESASTNQTSMYLCASSFQGTNTGELFFGEGSRLTVL.

The CDR3 here is CASRRPGTGMYEQYF. DNA for the CDR3: TGCGCCAGCAGGCGCCCCGGGACAGGGATGTACGAGCAGTACTTC. The rearrangement joins TRBV5-1 to TRBJ2-7; 9 bases align to TRBD1. This CDR3 is built from 15 residues. Per germline, CDR1 SGHRS and CDR2 YFSETQ. V lost 5 bases and J lost 4; bases outside the gene matches: 10.

The CDR3 is CASNREKGTGELFF. The CDR3 DNA follows: TGTGCCAGTAACAGGGAAAAAGGGACCGGGGAGCTGTTTTTT. The chain employs TRBV6-5 and TRBJ2-2, with D possibly matching TRBD1 (6 bases). This CDR3 spans 14 amino acids. From germline, CDR1 is MNHEY and CDR2 SVGAGI. V lost 9 bases and J lost 5, with 16 bases in between.

CDR3 sequence (DNA): TGTGCCAGCAGTTACTTGCCCGACTTGAGGGGCTACACCTTC. This sequence encodes CASSYLPDLRGYTF. V gene TRBV6-6 combines with J gene TRBJ1-2, with D unresolved. With 1 base removed from V and 8 bases from J, the gap between germline ends came to 14 bases. The CDR3 spans 14 residues. Germline V gene lookup returns CDR1 MNHNY and CDR2 SVGAGI (reference sequence).

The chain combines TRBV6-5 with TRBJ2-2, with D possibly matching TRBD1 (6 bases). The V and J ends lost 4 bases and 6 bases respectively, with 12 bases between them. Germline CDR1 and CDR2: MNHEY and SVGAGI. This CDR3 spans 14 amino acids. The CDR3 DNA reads TGTGCCAGCAGTTCGACAGGCATACCCGGGGAGCTGTTTTTT. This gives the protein CASSSTGIPGELFF.

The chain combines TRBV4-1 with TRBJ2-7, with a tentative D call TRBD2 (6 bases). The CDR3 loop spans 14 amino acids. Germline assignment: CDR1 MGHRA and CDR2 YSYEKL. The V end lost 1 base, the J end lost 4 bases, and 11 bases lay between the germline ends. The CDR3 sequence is CASSQAGLTYEQYF. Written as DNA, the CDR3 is TGCGCCAGCAGCCAAGCGGGACTCACATACGAGCAGTACTTC.

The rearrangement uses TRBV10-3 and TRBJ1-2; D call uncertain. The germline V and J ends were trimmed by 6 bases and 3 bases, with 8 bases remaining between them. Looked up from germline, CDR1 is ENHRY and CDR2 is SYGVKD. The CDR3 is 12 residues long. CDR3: CAISRGDYGYTF. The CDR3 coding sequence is TGTGCCATCAGCAGAGGAGACTATGGCTACACCTTC.

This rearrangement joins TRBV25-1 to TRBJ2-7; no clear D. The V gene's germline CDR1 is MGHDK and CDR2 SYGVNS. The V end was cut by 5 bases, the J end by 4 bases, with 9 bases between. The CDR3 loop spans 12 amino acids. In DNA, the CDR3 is TGTGCCAGCAGTCCGACTTCTTACGAGCAGTACTTC. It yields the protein CASSPTSYEQYF.